This T cell receptor beta chain was sequenced during a study of blood T cell repertoires in COVID-19. The overall study: Samples of COVID-19 (acute and convalescent) were obtained from the United States, Italy and Spain. Sample material is recorded as cDNA or gDNA derived from T cells, B-cell-depleted T cells, or PBMCs.

In the authors' workflow: Reference gene primer amplification in the assay estimated nucleated cell counts. The data were produced by immunoSEQ multiplex PCR, yet TCRdb's version contains in-frame clones alone and is incomplete. That table is the source of V, J and clone size, and D and trimming were worked out from the DNA. Of some 150,000 clones listed, about 80% are singletons. The CDR3 runs to 15 residues. CDR1 LNHDA and CDR2 SQIVND come from the germline V gene (reference sequence). V was shortened by 3 bases and J by 4 bases, with 15 bases between the two germline ends. The clonotype comes from a man aged 70-80 years with acute or convalescent COVID-19. The sequencing sample was made of peripheral blood. The rearrangement links TRBV19 to TRBJ1-2; no firm D call. This chain's CDR3 is CASSITAGLLYGYTF. The CDR3 region has the DNA TGTGCCAGTAGTATCACGGCAGGCCTGCTCTATGGCTACACCTTC. Full variable domain (outside the CDR3, taken from reference TRBV19 and TRBJ1-2): DGGITQSPKYLFRKEGQNVTLSCEQNLNHDAMYWYRQDPGQGLRLIYYSQIVNDFQKGDIAEGYSVSREKKESFPLTVTSAQKNPTAFYLCASSITAGLLYGYTFGSGTRLTVV.